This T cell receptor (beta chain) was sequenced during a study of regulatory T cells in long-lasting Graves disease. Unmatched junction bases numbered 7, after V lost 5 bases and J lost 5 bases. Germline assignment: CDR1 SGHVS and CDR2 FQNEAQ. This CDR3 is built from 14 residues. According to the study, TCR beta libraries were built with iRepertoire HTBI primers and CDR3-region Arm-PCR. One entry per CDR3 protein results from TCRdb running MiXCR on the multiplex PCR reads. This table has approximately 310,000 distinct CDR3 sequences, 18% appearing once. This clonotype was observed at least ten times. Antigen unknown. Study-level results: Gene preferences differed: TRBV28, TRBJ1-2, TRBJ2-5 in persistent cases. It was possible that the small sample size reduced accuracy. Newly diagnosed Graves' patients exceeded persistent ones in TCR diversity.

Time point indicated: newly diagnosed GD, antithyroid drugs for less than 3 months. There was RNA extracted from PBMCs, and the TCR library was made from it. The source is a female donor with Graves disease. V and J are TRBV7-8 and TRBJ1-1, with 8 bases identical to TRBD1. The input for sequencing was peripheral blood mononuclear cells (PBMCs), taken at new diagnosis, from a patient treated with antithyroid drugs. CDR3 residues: CASSDPGQVTEAFF. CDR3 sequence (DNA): TGTGCCAGCAGCGATCCGGGACAGGTTACTGAAGCTTTCTTT.